This entry is about one TCR delta chain. Its target is not known. Other nucleotide sequences from this sample produce the same CDR3. This sample stems from a study of Vδ1+ human thymocytes. Study findings and constraints: Highly polyclonal TRG and TRD repertoires with Gaussian CDR3 length distributions appeared in thymus. Many TRG clonotypes were shared between donors; TRD repertoires were essentially private.

Extracted RNA was reverse transcribed into cDNA. The CDR3 regions were amplified by multiplex PCR from V-gene primers to a constant-region primer. TCRdb made new clone calls on the multiplex PCR reads using CATT. The sample includes about 75,000 delta-chain clones, approximately 37% seen only once; the top ten take 0.2% to 0.3%. Per the germline V gene, CDR1 is TSWWSYY and CDR2 is QGS. The ends lost 3 bases at V and 1 base at J; junction bases unmatched: 33. CDR3 size: 26 residues. The chain combines TRDV1 with TRDJ1, with TRDD3 identical over 12 bases. The clonotype originates from a boy under three years old who had congenital heart surgery. Sequencing was carried out using Vdelta1+ gamma-delta thymocytes from the thymus. The subset is: FACS-sorted CD3+ TCRalphabeta- TCRVdelta1+ TCRVdelta2- thymocytes. CDR3 sequence (DNA): TGTGCTCTTGGGGACCCACAGAGGCCTCCAATCCCGTTTCGGCAACTGGGGGATACTACCACCGATAAACTCATCTTT. The encoded protein is CALGDPQRPPIPFRQLGDTTTDKLIF.